This T cell receptor beta chain is drawn from a study of control samples from healthy donors and cancer patients. CDR1 SGHTA and CDR2 FQGNSA come from the germline V gene. There are 16 residues in the CDR3. V lost 3 bases to trimming and J lost 0 bases, with 11 bases between them. The data were produced by immunoSEQ multiplex PCR, yet TCRdb's version contains in-frame clones alone and is incomplete. The table records about 94,000 clones, over 75% of them present only once. This chain links TRBV7-2 with TRBJ1-4; D gene unclear. The TCR was taken from a woman between 18 and 30 years old in good health. The sequenced sample consisted of blood. CDR3 in amino acids: CASSFDGVATNEKLFF. The CDR3 DNA reads TGTGCCAGCAGCTTCGACGGCGTTGCAACTAATGAAAAACTGTTTTTT.